The clone carrying this TCR beta chain was seen a few times. The antigen remains undetermined. This sample is part of a study of regulatory T cells in long-lasting Graves disease. Construction of the TCR beta libraries employed iRepertoire HTBI primers in conjunction with Arm-PCR of CDR3 regions. TCRdb used MiXCR to reprocess the multiplex PCR reads, holding one entry per CDR3 protein. The table lists roughly 500,000 distinct CDR3 sequences, around 12% of them singletons. Germline values: CDR1 PRHDT, CDR2 FYEKMQ (reference sequence). Trimming cost V 0 bases and J 10 bases, with 15 bases left between them. The CDR3 totals 14 residues. Regarding the study as a whole: Favoring TRBV28, TRBJ1-2 and TRBJ2-5 was a feature seen in persistent disease. With some 2,800 shared public clonotypes, persistent patients exceeded new patients, who shared over 850.

Time point given: newly diagnosed GD, antithyroid drugs for less than 3 months. Researchers made the TCR library from RNA that was extracted from PBMCs. These records were also assigned to another study, of T cells in Graves' hyperthyroidism and ophthalmopathy. That paper states: Exclusions: uncontrolled infection, other autoimmune disease, pregnancy, lactation.

The genes are TRBV13 and TRBJ1-2; no reliable D call. This clonotype originated in a woman aged 30 to 39 with Graves disease. The sample here was peripheral blood mononuclear cells (PBMCs), taken at new diagnosis, from a patient treated with antithyroid drugs. Here the CDR3 reads CASSLGSIGVSYTF. CDR3 nucleotides: TGTGCCAGCAGCTTAGGTTCCATTGGGGTTTCCTACACCTTC.